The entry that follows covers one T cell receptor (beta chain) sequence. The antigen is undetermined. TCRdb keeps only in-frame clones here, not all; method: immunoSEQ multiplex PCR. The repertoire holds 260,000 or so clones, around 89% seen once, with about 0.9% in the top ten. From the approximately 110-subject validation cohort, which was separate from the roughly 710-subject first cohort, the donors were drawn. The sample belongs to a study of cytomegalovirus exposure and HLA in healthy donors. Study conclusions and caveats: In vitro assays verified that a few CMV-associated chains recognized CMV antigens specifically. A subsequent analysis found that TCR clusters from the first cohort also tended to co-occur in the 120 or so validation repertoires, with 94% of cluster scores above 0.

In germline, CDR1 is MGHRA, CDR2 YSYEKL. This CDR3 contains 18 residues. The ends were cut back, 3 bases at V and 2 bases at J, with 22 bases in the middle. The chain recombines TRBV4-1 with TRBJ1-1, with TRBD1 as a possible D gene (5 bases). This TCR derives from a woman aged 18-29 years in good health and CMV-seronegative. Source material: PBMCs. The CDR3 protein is CASSHLSRGGHPNTEAFF. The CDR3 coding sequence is TGCGCCAGCAGCCATCTTTCTCGAGGCGGACACCCAAACACTGAAGCTTTCTTT.